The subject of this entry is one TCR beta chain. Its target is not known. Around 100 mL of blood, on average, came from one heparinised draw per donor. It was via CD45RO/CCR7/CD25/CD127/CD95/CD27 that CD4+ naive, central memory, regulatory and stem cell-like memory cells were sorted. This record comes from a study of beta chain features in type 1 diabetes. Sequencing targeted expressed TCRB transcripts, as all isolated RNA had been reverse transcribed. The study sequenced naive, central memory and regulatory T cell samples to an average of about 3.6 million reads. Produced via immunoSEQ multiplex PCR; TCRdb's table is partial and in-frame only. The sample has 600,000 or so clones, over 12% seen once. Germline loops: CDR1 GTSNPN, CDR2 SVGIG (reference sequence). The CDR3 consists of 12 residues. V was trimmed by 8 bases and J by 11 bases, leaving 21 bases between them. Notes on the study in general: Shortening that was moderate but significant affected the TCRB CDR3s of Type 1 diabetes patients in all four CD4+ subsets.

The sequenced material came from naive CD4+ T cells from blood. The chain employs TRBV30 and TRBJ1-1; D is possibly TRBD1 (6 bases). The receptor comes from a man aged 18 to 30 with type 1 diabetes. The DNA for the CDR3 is TGTGCCCGAGAGGCAGGGGCGCTTCGGGCTTTCTTT. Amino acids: CAREAGALRAFF.